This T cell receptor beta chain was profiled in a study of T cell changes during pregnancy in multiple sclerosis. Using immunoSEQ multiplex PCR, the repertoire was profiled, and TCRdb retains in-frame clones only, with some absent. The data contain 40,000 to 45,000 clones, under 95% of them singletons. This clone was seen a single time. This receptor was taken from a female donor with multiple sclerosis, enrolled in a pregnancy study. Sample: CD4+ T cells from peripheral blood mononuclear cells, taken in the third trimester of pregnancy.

For the CDR3, the DNA is TGTGCCAGCAGTAAGGGACAGGCTATTTACAATGAGCAGTTCTTC. Protein: CASSKGQAIYNEQFF. The rearrangement links TRBV6-6 to TRBJ2-1; the match to TRBD1 covers 8 bases. Germline V gives CDR1 MNHNY, CDR2 SVGAGI (reference sequence). CDR3 length: 15 amino acids. V shed 5 bases, J shed 4 bases, and the junction held 7 bases outside the gene matches.